This passage covers 30 T cell receptor beta chains from one sample sequenced in a study of T cell clonality in common variable immunodeficiency. Antigen specificity for these receptors is unknown. Study-level points and caveats: In common variable immunodeficiency, TCR beta chains reportedly carried fewer deletions and N-nucleotide insertions.

Clones were read by immunoSEQ multiplex PCR, and TCRdb kept only the in-frame ones, dropping some. The sample has approximately 17,000 clones, none seen only once; the top ten hold about 14%. The specimen was peripheral blood mononuclear cells. The source of these receptors is a human donor with common variable immunodeficiency.

This clone was counted a few times. The read comes to an end 3 residues before the CDR3 does, leaving the germline J gene to fill in the end. This chain joins TRBV20-1 and TRBJ2-7, with D unresolved. This CDR3 has 13 residues. Germline V lookup: CDR1 DFQATT, CDR2 SNEGSKA (reference sequence). The V end was cut by 2 bases, the J end by 3 bases, with 11 bases between. Incomplete CDR3 DNA: TGCAGTGCTAGAAAACTAAATCTCTACGAG. Protein: CSARKLNLYE. The full-length CDR3 reads as CSARKLNLYEQYF.

This clone has ten or more counts. CDR3: CASSLRAGSNEKLFF. The DNA read from the CDR3 is TGTGCCAGCAGCTTGAGGGCAGGATCAAATGAAAAA. The chain links TRBV5-4 to TRBJ1-4; D is ambiguous. The read ends 3 residues before the CDR3 terminus; that terminus is restored from the germline J gene. Per germline, CDR1 SGHNT and CDR2 YYREEE (reference sequence). The CDR3 sequence is 15 residues long. V lost 1 base to trimming and J lost 5 bases, with 12 bases between them.

This clone occurred many times. From the germline J gene comes the end of the CDR3, since the read stops 3 residues before it. The chain employs TRBV20-1 and TRBJ2-3; 7 positions agree with TRBD2. This CDR3 comprises 14 residues. The trim removed 6 bases at V and 3 bases at J, leaving 9 bases unmatched. CDR1 and CDR2 (germline): DFQATT, SNEGSKA (reference sequence). CDR3: CSADTGLSTDTQYF. The CDR3 DNA, read in part, is TGCAGTGCGGACACGGGACTATCGACAGATACG.

This clone was seen ten or more times. From the germline J gene comes the end of the CDR3, since the read stops 3 residues before it. V and J are TRBV7-9 and TRBJ2-1; TRBD1 aligns across 7 bases. Germline CDR1 SEHNR, CDR2 FQNEAQ (reference sequence). With 5 bases clipped from V and 4 bases from J, the junction kept 8 bases outside the gene matches. The CDR3 runs to 15 residues. CDR3 sequence reads: CASSVQGLIYNEQFF. The part of the CDR3 DNA that was read is TGTGCCAGCAGCGTACAGGGGCTTATTTACAATGAG.

As regards this clone: The read ends 3 residues shy of where the CDR3 ends; the end is completed using the germline J gene. The V and J genes are TRBV7-2 and TRBJ2-1, with TRBD2 matching 12 bases. V lost 5 bases and J lost 4; bases outside the gene matches: 3. The V gene's germline CDR1 is SGHTA and CDR2 FQGNSA. The CDR3 totals 15 residues. The CDR3 sequence: CASSRTSGVYNEQFF. The covered CDR3 bases are TGTGCCAGCAGCCGGACTAGCGGGGTATACAATGAG.

This clone was detected only a few times. With the read ending 3 residues before the CDR3 end, the germline J gene is used to fill in that end. The gene calls are TRBV5-6 and TRBJ2-5, with 7 bases identical to TRBD2. J was trimmed by 4 bases and V by 1 base; bases with no gene match: 4. This CDR3 has 14 residues. Germline V gives CDR1 SGHDT, CDR2 YYEEEE. This CDR3 is CASSLLSGGETQYF. The sequenced part of the CDR3 DNA is TGTGCCAGCAGCTTGTTGTCGGGGGGAGAGACC.

This clone was seen ten or more times. The CDR3 goes on 3 residues after the read ends, and that part is filled in from the germline J gene. The chain joins TRBV4-1 to TRBJ1-5; D might be TRBD1 (5 bases). The CDR3 spans 13 residues. Germline values: CDR1 MGHRA, CDR2 YSYEKL. Trimming cost V 4 bases and J 4 bases, with 8 bases left between them. The CDR3 bases that were read are TGCGCCAGCAGCCGAGACAGTAATCAGCCC. Translating gives CASSRDSNQP. The CDR3, in full, reads CASSRDSNQPQHF.

The DNA read from the CDR3 is TGTGCCAGCAGCTTACTTAGTTTTGACAGAGACAATGAG. It translates to CASSLLSFDRDNE. The complete CDR3 reads CASSLLSFDRDNEQFF. The chain combines TRBV7-3 with TRBJ2-1; a weak D match, TRBD1 (5 bases). The read ends 3 residues shy of where the CDR3 ends; the end is completed using the germline J gene. Trimming pared 2 bases from V and 5 bases from J, leaving 16 bases between. Germline CDR1 reads SGHTA; CDR2 reads FQGTGA. The CDR3 is 16 residues long.

This clone occurred many times. The CDR3 is cut off 3 residues early in the read; its end comes from the germline J gene. This chain joins TRBV7-2 and TRBJ2-3; the D gene is possibly TRBD2 (5 bases). V was trimmed by 7 bases and J by 6 bases, leaving 14 bases between them. The CDR3 totals 13 residues. The germline V gene has CDR1 SGHTA and CDR2 FQGNSA. The CDR3 DNA, read in part, is TGTGCCAGCACCCCCGGCGGGTGGGATACG. Its translation is CASTPGGWDT. The full-length CDR3 reads as CASTPGGWDTQYF.

This clone came up many times. The observed sequence ends 3 residues before the CDR3 terminus, with the missing tail filled in from the germline J gene. This sequence joins TRBV30 and TRBJ2-1; TRBD2 agrees at 7 bases. This CDR3 region has 15 residues. Trimming cost V 1 base and J 4 bases; bases outside gene matches: 7. Germline V CDR1 and CDR2: GTSNPN, SVGIG (reference sequence). The sequenced CDR3 bases are TGTGCCTGGAGTGCGAGGGGAGGGACTTACAATGAG. Amino acid sequence: CAWSARGGTYNE. The complete CDR3 sequence is CAWSARGGTYNEQFF.

Details on this clone: The CDR3 end falls 3 residues outside the read, so it is completed with the germline J gene. The chain is built from TRBV7-2 and TRBJ1-5, with TRBD1 matching 7 bases. Germline values: CDR1 SGHTA, CDR2 FQGNSA. This CDR3 comprises 12 residues. V gave up 5 bases and J gave up 9 bases; unmatched junction bases: 4. CDR3 DNA (partial): TGTGCCAGCAGCCAGGGGGAGGGGCCC. It is translated as CASSQGEGP. In full, the CDR3 reads CASSQGEGPQHF. Full variable domain (remainder filled in from reference TRBV7-2 and TRBJ1-5): GAGVSQSPSNKVTEKGKDVELRCDPISGHTALYWYRQSLGQGLEFLIYFQGNSAPDKSGLPSDRFSAERTGGSVSTLTIQRTQQEDSAVYLCASSQGEGPQHFGDGTRLSIL.

Regarding this clone: The read comes to an end 3 residues before the CDR3 does, leaving the germline J gene to fill in the end. The rearrangement joins TRBV19 to TRBJ2-4, with D tentatively TRBD1 (6 bases). The CDR3 runs to 14 residues. The ends were cut back, 7 bases at V and 2 bases at J, with 12 bases in the middle. The germline gives CDR1 LNHDA, CDR2 SQIVND (reference sequence). CDR3 bases read: TGTGCCAGTACTCCGACAGGTACCAAAAACATT. Translated: CASTPTGTKNI. The whole CDR3 sequence reads CASTPTGTKNIQYF.

Regarding this clone: Read sequence stops 3 residues before the CDR3 end, and the germline J gene provides the missing end. This chain links TRBV23-1 with TRBJ2-1; 9 nucleotides match TRBD1. TRBV23-1 is treated as an ORF (open reading frame) with a function not yet certain. V was pared by 3 bases and J by 6 bases, with 18 bases of the junction left unmatched. The CDR3 sequence is 19 residues long. The CDR3 reads CASSQQPSIRDREGNEQFF. Partial CDR3 DNA: TGCGCCAGCAGTCAGCAGCCGAGTATCCGGGACAGGGAGGGCAATGAG.

Relative to its sample, this clone is medium-sized (0.01 to 0.1%). Read data end 3 residues before the CDR3 end; the end is taken from the germline J gene. Different DNA sequences within this sample yield the same CDR3. The J gene is TRBJ2-1, the V gene TRBV6-2 or TRBV6-3; D may be TRBD1 (5 bases). Germline values: CDR1 MNHEY, CDR2 SVGEGT. V dropped 4 bases and J dropped 3 bases, with 7 bases sitting between them. CDR3 size: 13 residues. CDR3 DNA, as far as it was read: TGTGCCAGCAGTTTAGACAGCTACAATGAG. It translates to CASSLDSYNE. The full CDR3 reads CASSLDSYNEQFF.

Only a few counts were recorded for this clone. The sequence runs out 3 residues before the end of the CDR3; the remainder is reconstructed from the germline J gene. The rearrangement joins TRBV19 to TRBJ2-7, with D possibly TRBD2 on 6 matching bases. This CDR3 comprises 15 residues. V was clipped by 5 bases and J by 6 bases, with 20 bases between them. In germline, CDR1 is LNHDA, CDR2 SQIVND (reference sequence). Here the CDR3 reads CASSPRDLAHLEQYF. CDR3 bases read: TGTGCCAGTAGTCCACGGGACTTGGCTCACCTCGAG.

Turning to this clone: The read falls 3 residues short of the CDR3 end, and the missing part is taken from the germline J gene. The rearrangement links TRBV20-1 to TRBJ1-3; D possibly corresponds to TRBD1 (5 bases). V gave up 0 bases and J gave up 0 bases, with 12 bases separating them. The CDR3 totals 16 residues. The germline V gene has CDR1 DFQATT and CDR2 SNEGSKA (reference sequence). CDR3 bases read: TGCAGTGCTAGAGAGCGGACACAACCCTCTGGAAACACC. Encoded protein: CSARERTQPSGNT. The whole CDR3 sequence is CSARERTQPSGNTIYF.

Notes on this clone: The CDR3 end is not reached by the read, which stops 3 residues before it; the germline J gene fills it in. The V and J genes are TRBV7-2 and TRBJ2-2, with D possibly being TRBD2 (5 bases). Germline lookup yields CDR1 SGHTA and CDR2 FQGNSA. CDR3 length equals 14 residues. The CDR3 loop reads CASSRGVMGVELFF. Incomplete CDR3 DNA: TGTGCCAGCAGCCGGGGAGTGATGGGAGTAGAG.

This clone has a count of ten or more. The missing CDR3 end, 3 residues past where the read stops, is filled in from the germline J gene. The chain couples TRBV19 to TRBJ1-2, with 7 positions matching TRBD1. The V gene's germline CDR1 is LNHDA and CDR2 SQIVND (reference sequence). The CDR3 loop spans 14 amino acids. The sequenced part of the CDR3 DNA is TGTGCCAGTAGTCACGGACAGGCCCTCGGGGGC. This translates into CASSHGQALGG. The whole CDR3 region reads CASSHGQALGGYTF.

Worth noting for this clone: The read ends 3 residues early relative to the CDR3; the germline J gene fills the gap. V gene TRBV29-1 combines with J gene TRBJ1-2; 8 nucleotides align to TRBD1. The CDR3 spans 13 residues. Per the germline V gene, CDR1 is SQVTM and CDR2 is ANQGSEA. The CDR3 sequence is CSVEDRGRYGYTF. The DNA read from the CDR3 is TGCAGCGTTGAAGACAGGGGGCGATACGGC.

A few counts support this clone. The observed sequence ends 3 residues before the CDR3 terminus, with the missing tail filled in from the germline J gene. This rearrangement joins TRBV18 to TRBJ1-3; no reliable D call. V was cut by 0 bases and J by 4 bases, with 10 bases left in between. Germline-derived CDR1 and CDR2 are KGHSH and LQKENI. This CDR3 region has 15 residues. CDR3 DNA (partial): TGTGCCAGCTCACCACCAGGGCGGGTCGGAAACACC. Translating gives CASSPPGRVGNT. The CDR3 in full is CASSPPGRVGNTIYF.

This clone was found many times. The read is 3 residues too short to cover the CDR3 end, so that end is filled in from the germline J gene. The chain recombines TRBV7-2 with TRBJ1-5; D call uncertain. This CDR3 is 15 amino acids long. Trimming took 1 base from V and 1 from J, leaving 8 bases between them. Germline V CDR1 and CDR2: SGHTA, FQGNSA. The sequenced part of the CDR3 DNA is TGTGCCAGCAGCTTAGTCGGAGGGAGCAATCAGCCC. Encoded protein: CASSLVGGSNQP. In full, the CDR3 reads CASSLVGGSNQPQHF. Full variable domain (outside the CDR3, taken from reference TRBV7-2 and TRBJ1-5): GAGVSQSPSNKVTEKGKDVELRCDPISGHTALYWYRQSLGQGLEFLIYFQGNSAPDKSGLPSDRFSAERTGGSVSTLTIQRTQQEDSAVYLCASSLVGGSNQPQHFGDGTRLSIL.

This clone was recorded a few times. CDR3 bases read: TGTGCCAGCAGTGGACAGTTGCACCCCCCCTACGAG. It translates to CASSGQLHPPYE. The whole CDR3 is CASSGQLHPPYEQYF. The rearrangement joins TRBV6-1 to TRBJ2-7, with a weak D call TRBD1 (5 bases). The missing CDR3 end, 3 residues past where the read stops, is filled in from the germline J gene. V lost 4 bases, J lost 2 bases, and 15 bases lay in between. CDR1 MNHNS and CDR2 SASEGT come from the germline V gene. The CDR3 covers 15 residues.

In regard to this clone: The CDR3 end is not reached by the read, which stops 3 residues before it; the germline J gene fills it in. The J gene is TRBJ2-2, the V gene TRBV19; 7 bases align to TRBD1. The CDR3 has 19 amino acids. Trimming cost V 6 bases and J 1 base; bases outside gene matches: 17. Germline CDR1 reads LNHDA; CDR2 reads SQIVND (reference sequence). This CDR3 reads CASSRDRARRPRNTGELFF. The sequenced CDR3 bases are TGTGCCAGTAGCAGAGACAGGGCTAGGAGGCCGAGGAACACCGGGGAG.

This clone was recorded a few times. The read stops 3 residues short of the end of the CDR3; the missing end is completed from the germline J gene. The chain recombines TRBV7-7 with TRBJ1-1; D is possibly TRBD1 (6 bases). The CDR3 spans 13 residues. Trimming left V 2 bases short and J 4 bases short, with 8 bases between. From germline, CDR1 is SSHAT and CDR2 FNYEAQ (reference sequence). CDR3: CASSLRGGTEAFF. The sequenced part of the CDR3 DNA is TGTGCCAGCAGCTTAAGGGGGGGCACTGAA.

At least ten counts were recorded for this clone. Sequencing ends 3 residues short of the CDR3 end; the germline J gene provides the rest. The chain is built from TRBV10-1 and TRBJ2-5, with 14 bases matching TRBD2. CDR1 is WNHNN and CDR2 is SYGVQD in the germline V gene (reference sequence). The CDR3 is made up of 16 amino acids. Trimming took 10 bases from V and 5 from J; bases not matched to a gene: 12. The CDR3 DNA, read in part, is TGCGCCACTTCGCCGGGACTAGCGGGGGCGGGGGAGACC. It encodes CATSPGLAGAGET. The entire CDR3 protein is CATSPGLAGAGETQYF.

On this clone itself: The CDR3 goes on 3 residues after the read ends, and that part is filled in from the germline J gene. V gene TRBV18 combines with J gene TRBJ1-2; 10 nucleotides line up with TRBD1. V was pared by 0 bases and J by 6 bases, with 13 bases of the junction left unmatched. Germline lookup yields CDR1 KGHSH and CDR2 LQKENI. The CDR3 is 18 amino acids. CDR3: CASSPPGPRQGATDGYTF. The part of the CDR3 DNA that was read is TGTGCCAGCTCACCACCGGGACCGCGACAGGGGGCGACGGATGGC. The variable domain in full, completed from reference TRBV18 and TRBJ1-2, reads NAGVMQNPRHLVRRRGQEARLRCSPMKGHSHVYWYRQLPEEGLKFMVYLQKENIIDESGMPKERFSAEFPKEGPSILRIQQVVRGDSAAYFCASSPPGPRQGATDGYTFGSGTRLTVV.

As regards this clone: Sequencing ends 3 residues short of the CDR3 end; the germline J gene provides the rest. The rearrangement uses TRBV18 and TRBJ1-1; D unclear. V dropped 0 bases and J dropped 3 bases, with 5 bases sitting between them. Germline assignment: CDR1 KGHSH and CDR2 LQKENI. The CDR3 runs to 13 residues. CDR3 sequence: CASSPPGYTEAFF. The sequenced CDR3 bases are TGTGCCAGCTCACCACCAGGGTACACTGAA.

A note on this clone: The sequence runs out 3 residues before the end of the CDR3; the remainder is reconstructed from the germline J gene. J is TRBJ1-5 and V is TRBV7-2; D is unclear. Per the germline V gene, CDR1 is SGHTA and CDR2 is FQGNSA. The CDR3 is made up of 15 amino acids. Trimming pared 2 bases from V and 1 base from J, leaving 9 bases between. The chain's CDR3 is CASSLSGLSNQPQHF. The covered CDR3 bases are TGTGCCAGCAGCTTAAGCGGGCTGAGCAATCAGCCC.

In regard to this clone: The observed sequence ends 3 residues before the CDR3 terminus, with the missing tail filled in from the germline J gene. This chain links TRBV19 with TRBJ1-1, with a tentative D call TRBD1 (6 bases). Between the trimmed V and J ends, which lost 5 bases and 1 base, there was a span of 11 bases. The CDR3 has 14 residues. Germline V gene data show CDR1 as LNHDA and CDR2 as SQIVND (reference sequence). Here the CDR3 reads CASSLGQQNTEAFF. The covered CDR3 bases are TGTGCCAGTAGTCTGGGACAACAGAACACTGAA.

A note on this clone: Read data end 3 residues before the CDR3 end; the end is taken from the germline J gene. J is TRBJ2-1 and V is TRBV19; 11 bases map to TRBD1. V gave up 5 bases and J gave up 4 bases; unmatched junction bases: 7. From germline, CDR1 is LNHDA and CDR2 SQIVND (reference sequence). The CDR3 spans 16 residues. Incomplete CDR3 DNA: TGTGCCAGTAGTGCCTCCGGGACAGGGGGATACAATGAG. Protein: CASSASGTGGYNE. The CDR3 in full is CASSASGTGGYNEQFF.